The 22 T cell receptor beta chains below were found in one sample sequenced in a study of blood T cells in healthy people across ages. The authors ran a second PCR of 7 to 11 cycles using a sample-barcoded 5' primer and a J-beta primer mix. TCRdb re-called the 5' RACE reads through MiXCR, storing one row per CDR3 protein. The repertoire has around 1,500,000 distinct CDR3 sequences, roughly 30% of them found once; the top ten carry over 7%. Sequencing was performed on blood. These receptors were obtained from a woman aged 30 to 39 in good health.

This clonotype was seen a few times. The chain joins TRBV3-1 to TRBJ2-1; 10 bases line up with TRBD1. V shed 4 bases and J 5 bases; nucleotides not matched to a gene: 8. Per germline, CDR1 LGHDT and CDR2 YNNKEL (reference sequence). The CDR3 is 16 amino acids. The CDR3 loop reads CASSLGSGQGNNEQFF. CDR3 DNA sequence: TGTGCCAGCAGCCTTGGGTCGGGACAGGGGAACAATGAGCAGTTCTTC.

J is TRBJ2-7 and V is TRBV29-1; TRBD1 is a possible D gene (7 bases). Deletions cut 0 bases from V and 6 bases from J, with 15 bases between. Germline V lookup: CDR1 SQVTM, CDR2 ANQGSEA. This CDR3 is built from 14 residues. The CDR3 coding sequence is TGCAGCGTTGAAGAACCCGTGCAGGGGGGCGAGCAGTACTTC. Its protein is CSVEEPVQGGEQYF.

This clonotype was detected a few times. The chain links TRBV12-3 or TRBV12-4 to TRBJ2-7; 9 nucleotides line up with TRBD1. The V and J ends lost 2 bases and 5 bases, in that order; junction bases with no gene match: 10. The CDR3 runs to 16 residues. In DNA form, the CDR3 reads TGTGCCAGCAGTTTAAATCGTCCGGGACAGGGTAACGAGCAGTACTTC. Residues: CASSLNRPGQGNEQYF.

J is TRBJ2-5 and V is TRBV7-2; no clear D. Between the trimmed V and J ends, which lost 6 bases and 4 bases, there was a span of 15 bases. This CDR3 comprises 14 residues. Germline V CDR1 and CDR2: SGHTA, FQGNSA. The CDR3 coding sequence is TGTGCCAGCAGACGACCGGGCCTGGGAGAGACCCAGTACTTC. Amino acid sequence: CASRRPGLGETQYF.

Concerning this clonotype itself: Without the conserved terminal phenylalanine or tryptophan, this CDR3 likely stems from a read error. The CDR3 spells CASQPAGLSRTDTQYC. As DNA, the CDR3 is TGTGCCAGCCAGCCTGCGGGACTCTCCCGCACAGATACGCAGTATTGT. The chain links TRBV2 to TRBJ2-3, with a possible D match to TRBD2 (6 bases). V was trimmed by 8 bases and J by 1 base, leaving 19 bases between them. CDR1 and CDR2 (germline): SNHLY, FYNNEI. This CDR3 is built from 16 residues.

This clonotype was observed at least ten times. The chain couples TRBV29-1 to TRBJ2-7, with TRBD1 matching over 9 bases. The CDR3 extends over 13 amino acids. After removal of 4 bases from V and 3 bases from J, the junction contained 4 bases not matched to a gene. Germline V gene data show CDR1 as SQVTM and CDR2 as ANQGSEA. This CDR3 reads CSVGGQGYYEQYF. The CDR3 DNA sequence: TGCAGCGTTGGGGGACAGGGATACTACGAGCAGTACTTC.

This clonotype has just a few counts. The CDR3 DNA reads TGCAGTGCAGAGGACGGCAAAAACATTCAGTACTTC. As protein: CSAEDGKNIQYF. The chain has TRBV20-1 and TRBJ2-5; no clear D gene. The tail of the sequence fits TRBJ2-4 better, so the J call may be wrong. The germline gives CDR1 DFQATT, CDR2 SNEGSKA (reference sequence). The CDR3 has 12 residues.

V and J are TRBV6-4 and TRBJ2-1; 7 bases align to TRBD2. This CDR3 spans 15 amino acids. CDR1 is MRHNA, CDR2 SNTAGT, per germline. Losses at the gene ends were 3 bases for V and 5 bases for J; bases not matched to a gene: 7. The CDR3 loop reads CASSEWVAGNNEQFF. The CDR3 DNA follows: TGTGCCAGCAGTGAGTGGGTAGCGGGTAACAATGAGCAGTTCTTC.

Only a few counts were recorded for this clonotype. This sequence joins TRBV3-1 and TRBJ2-2, with D unresolved. This CDR3 comprises 14 residues. CDR1 and CDR2 (germline): LGHDT, YNNKEL (reference sequence). Trimming removed 1 base from V and 4 bases from J, with 7 bases in between. The CDR3 reads CASSQAHTTGELFF. CDR3 bases: TGTGCCAGCAGCCAAGCACATACCACCGGGGAGCTGTTTTTT.

The chain uses TRBV6-1 and TRBJ1-5, with D unclear. Germline CDR1 MNHNS, CDR2 SASEGT. CDR3 length: 15 amino acids. V gave up 5 bases and J gave up 0 bases, with 11 bases separating them. CDR3 loop: CASSSQTYSNQPQHF. CDR3 nucleotides: TGTGCCAGCAGTTCCCAGACATATAGCAATCAGCCCCAGCATTTT.

The CDR3 coding sequence is TGTGCCAGTAGTATAGCAAGCGGGAACACGCCCTACGAGCAGTACTTC. It specifies CASSIASGNTPYEQYF. The rearrangement uses TRBV19 and TRBJ2-7; 7 positions agree with TRBD2. The V gene's germline CDR1 is LNHDA and CDR2 SQIVND (reference sequence). The V segment lost 1 base and the J segment 2 bases; nucleotides outside the gene matches: 8. The CDR3 is made up of 16 amino acids.

The chain employs TRBV2 and TRBJ2-7, with a weak D call TRBD1 (5 bases). Germline values: CDR1 SNHLY, CDR2 FYNNEI. CDR3 size: 14 residues. The V and J ends lost 8 bases and 4 bases respectively, with 18 bases between them. Here the CDR3 DNA reads TGTGCCAGCTCTCGCCCCTATTCAGGGTACGAGCAGTACTTC. Translated: CASSRPYSGYEQYF.

The chain couples TRBV15 to TRBJ1-4, with D possibly matching TRBD1 (5 bases). V was pared by 5 bases and J by 8 bases, with 18 bases between. CDR1 is LNHNV and CDR2 is YYDKDF in the germline V gene (reference sequence). The CDR3 sequence is 15 residues long. As DNA, the CDR3 is TGTGCCACCAGCGGAAGTACTGGGGCCGGGGAAAAACTGTTTTTT. Translation gives CATSGSTGAGEKLFF.

The chain couples TRBV7-2 to TRBJ1-4, with D tentatively TRBD1 (6 bases). The CDR3 loop spans 14 amino acids. V lost 6 bases to trimming and J lost 5 bases, with 13 bases between them. CDR1 is SGHTA and CDR2 is FQGNSA in the germline V gene. The CDR3 here is CASSPDRWNEKLFF. CDR3 sequence (DNA): TGTGCCAGCAGTCCTGACAGGTGGAATGAAAAACTGTTTTTT.

The J gene is TRBJ1-2, the V gene TRBV3-1; D might be TRBD1 (5 bases). The CDR3 has 15 amino acids. In germline, CDR1 is LGHDT, CDR2 YNNKEL (reference sequence). Trimming pared 0 bases from V and 5 bases from J, leaving 13 bases between. The CDR3 nucleotides are TGTGCCAGCAGCCAAGATAGGCAGGGCTCTTATGGCTACACCTTC. Residues: CASSQDRQGSYGYTF.

This clonotype has ten or more counts. The genes are TRBV7-9 and TRBJ2-4, with 8 bases lining up with TRBD1. The germline V gene has CDR1 SEHNR and CDR2 FQNEAQ (reference sequence). J was trimmed by 1 base and V by 4 bases; bases with no gene match: 3. This CDR3 spans 15 amino acids. The CDR3 sequence: CASSSDRGAKNIQYF. DNA of the CDR3: TGTGCCAGCAGCTCCGACAGGGGTGCCAAAAACATTCAGTACTTC.

This clonotype was counted many times. One end of the junction varies from germline; a read error may be responsible. CDR3 sequence reads: CSASLAGTYEQYF. DNA for the CDR3: TGCAGCGCTAGCCTGGCGGGGACCTACGAGCAGTACTTC. The V gene is TRBV20-1, the J gene TRBJ2-7, with a tentative D call TRBD2 (6 bases). The CDR3 is made up of 13 amino acids. Germline CDR1 and CDR2: DFQATT and SNEGSKA (reference sequence).

In the case of this clonotype: This sequence may be a read error, since a much larger clone differs from it by one base. CDR3 sequence reads: CAVGKRDEQFF. DNA of the CDR3: TGTGCCGTCGGGAAGCGCGATGAGCAGTTCTTC. The chain couples TRBV10-3 to TRBJ2-1; TRBD2 might be the D (5 bases). Germline-derived CDR1 and CDR2 are ENHRY and SYGVKD. The CDR3 consists of 11 residues. V was cut by 11 bases and J by 8 bases, with 13 bases left in between.

The J gene is TRBJ2-1, the V gene TRBV6-5, with TRBD2 matching over 12 bases. J lost 4 bases, V lost 4 bases, and 8 bases had no gene match. Germline CDR1 reads MNHEY; CDR2 reads SVGAGI. CDR3 length: 17 residues. The CDR3 DNA is TGTGCCAGCAGTTTTAGGGCCGGGACTAGCGGGTACAATGAGCAGTTCTTC. As protein: CASSFRAGTSGYNEQFF.

This clonotype was observed at least ten times. The genes are TRBV3-1 and TRBJ2-7; D is unresolved. Germline values: CDR1 LGHDT, CDR2 YNNKEL (reference sequence). V shed 1 base and J shed 0 bases, with 10 bases lying between them. The CDR3 runs to 15 residues. CDR3 sequence (DNA): TGTGCCAGCAGCCAAGGACCCCGGAGCTCCTACGAGCAGTACTTC. As protein: CASSQGPRSSYEQYF.

The rearrangement uses TRBV3-1 and TRBJ1-4; D is ambiguous. Germline V CDR1 and CDR2: LGHDT, YNNKEL (reference sequence). The CDR3 extends over 13 amino acids. V lost 10 bases, J lost 8 bases, and 17 bases lay in between. The CDR3 nucleotides are TGTGCCACTGGGGAGAGGGAAGAGGAAAAACTGTTTTTT. It specifies CATGEREEEKLFF.

This clonotype was seen a few times. V gene TRBV12-3 or TRBV12-4 combines with J gene TRBJ1-1, with D unresolved. CDR3 length: 12 residues. The V gene lost 6 bases and the J gene lost 6 bases, with 11 bases spanning the gap. As DNA, the CDR3 is TGTGCCAGCAGCCCACGCAGCGCTGAAGCTTTCTTT. The encoded protein is CASSPRSAEAFF.